The 18 T cell receptor beta chains given below trace back to one sample, sequenced in a study of T cells after yellow fever vaccination (dated by TCRdb to the late 2010s). The treatment or condition label, read with the paper, signifies: live attenuated yellow fever vaccine strain. Receptor libraries were prepared by 5' RACE. These reads were obtained on an Illumina NovaSeq 6000. TCRdb took the public reads, trimmed them with fastp at Q25, ran MiXCR for clone calling and kept in-frame beta chains. Each record represents a unique CDR3 protein, reported with the most common genes and DNA among its rows. This sample is represented by 15,000 or so distinct CDR3 sequences; 7.3% of them were singletons. About 1.6% of the sample comes from the top ten. The sequences come from PBMCs, either bulk or a sorted T-cell subset (CD4+, CD8+, memory, or dextramer-sorted; not recorded which), collected on the day of the yellow fever booster vaccination. Every receptor here comes from a man aged 18 to 29 who received the YFV17D yellow fever vaccine.

This clonotype was seen many times. DNA for the CDR3: TGCAGTGCTAGAGATACGGGGTTGAGCACTGAAGCTTTCTTT. Protein sequence: CSARDTGLSTEAFF. The J gene is TRBJ1-1, the V gene TRBV20-1; no clear D gene. The CDR3 length is 14 residues. Germline CDR1 and CDR2: DFQATT and SNEGSKA (reference sequence). V dropped 0 bases and J dropped 4 bases, with 12 bases sitting between them.

This clonotype was detected many times. The rearrangement links TRBV28 to TRBJ1-6; unclear D gene. CDR1 and CDR2 (germline): MDHEN, SYDVKM. This CDR3 spans 14 amino acids. CDR3 residues: CAGGDSSYNSPLHF. The CDR3 DNA reads TGTGCGGGTGGGGATAGCTCCTATAATTCACCCCTCCACTTT. The variable domain in full, with the rest retrieved from reference TRBV28 and TRBJ1-6, is DVKVTQSSRYLVKRTGEKVFLECVQDMDHENMFWYRQDPGLGLRLIYFSYDVKMKEKGDIPEGYSVSREKKERFSLILESASTNQTSMYLCAGGDSSYNSPLHFGNGTRLTVT.

By proportion, this clonotype is medium-sized. The CDR3: CASSLAFEKAAKNIQYF. The DNA for the CDR3 is TGCGCCAGCAGCTTGGCTTTTGAGAAGGCAGCCAAAAACATTCAGTACTTC. The chain carries TRBV5-1 and TRBJ2-4; D not certain. Germline loops: CDR1 SGHRS, CDR2 YFSETQ. Deletions cut 0 bases from V and 0 bases from J, with 13 bases between. The CDR3 consists of 17 residues.

This clonotype occurred many times. J is TRBJ1-2 and V is TRBV7-2; tentatively, D is TRBD1 (5 bases). The V gene lost 5 bases and the J gene lost 3 bases, with 13 bases spanning the gap. In germline, CDR1 is SGHTA, CDR2 FQGNSA. The CDR3 has 14 amino acids. CDR3 DNA sequence: TGTGCCAGCAGCGGAGGGACGGGTCACTATGGCTACACCTTC. This translates into CASSGGTGHYGYTF.

This clonotype has a count of ten or more. The V and J genes are TRBV3-1 and TRBJ2-3; D tentatively fits TRBD1 or TRBD2 (5 bases each). The CDR3 runs to 14 residues. The V end lost 0 bases, the J end lost 5 bases, and 9 bases lay between the germline ends. Germline V CDR1 and CDR2: LGHDT, YNNKEL (reference sequence). The CDR3 region has the DNA TGTGCCAGCAGCCAAGATGGGGGTGGAGATACGCAGTATTTT. Its translation is CASSQDGGGDTQYF.

This clonotype was detected many times. This rearrangement joins TRBV3-1 to TRBJ2-3; D unclear. Germline-derived CDR1 and CDR2 are LGHDT and YNNKEL (reference sequence). The V end lost 2 bases, the J end lost 7 bases, and 10 bases lay between the germline ends. The CDR3 has 13 amino acids. This CDR3 is CASSQFVGNTQYF. As DNA, the CDR3 is TGTGCCAGCAGCCAATTCGTCGGCAATACGCAGTATTTT.

This clonotype was observed at least ten times. The rearrangement links TRBV7-3 to TRBJ2-3; a weak D match, TRBD2 (5 bases). The CDR3 runs 15 residues. V was pared by 2 bases and J by 0 bases, with 9 bases between. CDR1 and CDR2 from the germline V gene are SGHTA and FQGTGA. The CDR3 DNA follows: TGTGCCAGCAGCTTAGACTACTCTAGCACAGATACGCAGTATTTT. Amino acid sequence: CASSLDYSSTDTQYF.

This clonotype was seen repeatedly, ten times or more. J is TRBJ1-2 and V is TRBV7-2, with a weak D call TRBD1 (6 bases). Germline CDR1 SGHTA, CDR2 FQGNSA. The length of the CDR3 is 13 residues. The V end was cut by 4 bases, the J end by 8 bases, with 14 bases between. In DNA, the CDR3 is TGTGCCAGCAGCTCGATTCTCGACAGGGGCTACACCTTC. Amino acid sequence: CASSSILDRGYTF.

Judged by abundance, this clonotype is medium-sized. The gene calls are TRBV24-1 and TRBJ2-5; D call uncertain. Germline values: CDR1 KGHDR, CDR2 SFDVKD. V lost 3 bases and J 5 bases, leaving 9 bases between the germline ends. The CDR3 consists of 13 residues. The chain's CDR3 is CATSDGPTETQYF. The DNA for the CDR3 is TGTGCCACCAGTGATGGTCCTACGGAGACCCAGTACTTC.

This clonotype showed up many times. This chain joins TRBV4-1 and TRBJ1-1; no reliable D call. The CDR3 has 11 amino acids. V lost 8 bases, J lost 4 bases, and 8 bases lay in between. Germline lookup yields CDR1 MGHRA and CDR2 YSYEKL. The CDR3 here is CASGAPTEAFF. In DNA, the CDR3 is TGCGCCAGCGGAGCTCCCACTGAAGCTTTCTTT.

The J gene is TRBJ1-2, the V gene TRBV7-9; D gene ambiguous. The CDR3 totals 13 residues. Germline CDR1 is SEHNR and CDR2 is FQNEAQ (reference sequence). V was clipped by 5 bases and J by 0 bases, with 7 bases between them. The CDR3 reads CASSRLPNYGYTF. The CDR3 region has the DNA TGTGCCAGCAGCCGTCTCCCTAACTATGGCTACACCTTC.

This clonotype was detected ten times or more. The V and J genes are TRBV7-2 and TRBJ2-5, with TRBD2 matching over 12 bases. Trimming at V came to 4 bases and at J to 7 bases, leaving 4 bases not matched to a gene. Germline CDR1 and CDR2: SGHTA and FQGNSA. This CDR3 has 14 residues. This CDR3 is CASSWTSGEGTQYF. In DNA form, the CDR3 reads TGTGCCAGCAGCTGGACTAGCGGGGAGGGGACCCAGTACTTC.

This clonotype was detected many times. V is TRBV4-3 and J is TRBJ2-3; D is uncertain. The CDR3 is made up of 14 amino acids. V lost 2 bases and J 4 bases, leaving 10 bases between the germline ends. CDR1 is LGHNA, CDR2 YSLEER, per germline. The CDR3 loop reads CASSQLGPADTQYF. CDR3 bases: TGCGCCAGCAGCCAACTTGGGCCAGCAGATACGCAGTATTTT.

This clonotype was recorded many times. The chain has TRBV12-3 or TRBV12-4 and TRBJ2-7, with D possibly TRBD1 on 6 matching bases. Trimming shortened V by 6 bases and J by 3 bases, and 12 bases separated the two germline ends. The CDR3 length is 13 residues. CDR3 coding DNA: TGTGCCAGCAGCCCGCTACAGGGCTACGAGCAGTACTTC. Translation gives CASSPLQGYEQYF.

The table lists this clonotype with many counts. The CDR3 sequence is CAWTSTGHTEAFF. The CDR3 DNA follows: TGTGCCTGGACCTCCACGGGCCACACTGAAGCTTTCTTT. This chain uses TRBV30 with TRBJ1-1; D unclear. Germline lookup yields CDR1 GTSNPN and CDR2 SVGIG (reference sequence). The CDR3 loop spans 13 amino acids. Trimming shortened V by 4 bases and J by 3 bases, and 12 bases separated the two germline ends.

This clonotype was observed many times. The V and J genes are TRBV7-2 and TRBJ1-1, with D maybe TRBD1 (6 bases). The V end lost 0 bases, the J end lost 2 bases, and 13 bases lay between the germline ends. This CDR3 region has 16 residues. The germline V gene has CDR1 SGHTA and CDR2 FQGNSA. The CDR3, as DNA: TGTGCCAGCAGCTTAGCAAGGCGGGGGGCAAACACTGAAGCTTTCTTT. Translated, it gives CASSLARRGANTEAFF.

This clonotype has at least ten counts. The V gene is TRBV24-1, the J gene TRBJ1-1; D is unclear. V was pared by 4 bases and J by 1 base, with 3 bases between. The germline V gene has CDR1 KGHDR and CDR2 SFDVKD. The CDR3 length is 12 residues. The CDR3 DNA reads TGTGCCACCAGTGACCCGAACACTGAAGCTTTCTTT. Translated, it gives CATSDPNTEAFF.

This clonotype was seen ten or more times. The CDR3 sequence: CASSLEGVTSQSRSYEQYF. In DNA form, the CDR3 reads TGTGCCAGCAGCTTAGAAGGAGTGACTAGCCAGTCCCGCTCCTACGAGCAGTACTTC. The genes are TRBV7-4 and TRBJ2-7, with TRBD2 matching 7 bases. The V gene's germline CDR1 is SGHVT and CDR2 SQSDAQ. V lost 1 base and J lost 0; bases outside the gene matches: 15. The length of the CDR3 is 19 residues.